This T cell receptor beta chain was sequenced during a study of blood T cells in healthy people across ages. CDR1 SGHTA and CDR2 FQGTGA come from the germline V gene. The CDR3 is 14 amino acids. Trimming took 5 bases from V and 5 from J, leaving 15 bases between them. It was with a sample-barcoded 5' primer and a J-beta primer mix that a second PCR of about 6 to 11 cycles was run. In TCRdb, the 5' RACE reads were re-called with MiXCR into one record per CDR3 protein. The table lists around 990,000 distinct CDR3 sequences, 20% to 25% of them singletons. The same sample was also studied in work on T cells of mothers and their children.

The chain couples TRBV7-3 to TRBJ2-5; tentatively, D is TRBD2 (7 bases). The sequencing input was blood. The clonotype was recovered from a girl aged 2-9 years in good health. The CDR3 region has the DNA TGTGCCAGCAGCCGGGGGGCTAGCGAGGAGACCCAGTACTTC. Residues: CASSRGASEETQYF.